This passage covers 26 T cell receptor beta chains from one sample sequenced in a study of human T cells and chemical hapten exposure. Time point defined: pre-sensitization, week 0. Treatment here: therapeutic diphenylcyclopropenone sensitization with weekly scalp DPC. TCRdb reanalysed the RACE reads using MiXCR and keeps one entry per CDR3 protein. The sample has 350,000 to 400,000 distinct CDR3 sequences; around 5.5% are singletons. The sequencing used whole blood, collected in connection with sensitization to the hapten diphenylcyclopropenone (DPC). These receptors originate from a woman aged 45 to 65 with alopecia areata. Some clones in this sample may be carry-over from other donors' samples.

Ten or more counts support this clonotype. This rearrangement joins TRBV6-1 to TRBJ2-6, with 7 bases identical to TRBD1. This CDR3 contains 18 residues. The germline V gene encodes CDR1 MNHNS and CDR2 SASEGT. V trimming: 7 bases; J trimming: 3 bases; junction bases outside the gene matches: 15. The chain's CDR3 is CASKAPAGGLRGANVLTF. The CDR3 coding sequence is TGTGCCAGCAAGGCCCCAGCAGGGGGTTTACGTGGGGCCAACGTCCTGACTTTC.

This clonotype was counted only a few times. V and J are TRBV5-4 and TRBJ2-5; TRBD1 matches 7 bases. V lost 4 bases, J lost 4 bases, and 7 bases stayed unmatched. Germline CDR1 and CDR2: SGHNT and YYREEE (reference sequence). The CDR3 spans 14 residues. The CDR3 reads CASSTNRGPETQYF. The CDR3 region has the DNA TGTGCCAGCAGCACCAACAGGGGTCCAGAGACCCAGTACTTC. Combining the CDR3 with reference TRBV5-4 and TRBJ2-5 gives the whole variable domain ETGVTQSPTHLIKTRGQQVTLRCSSQSGHNTVSWYQQALGQGPQFIFQYYREEENGRGNFPPRFSGLQFPNYSSELNVNALELDDSALYLCASSTNRGPETQYFGPGTRLLVL.

There are many counts of this clonotype. J is TRBJ1-1 and V is TRBV30, with D unresolved. V gave up 5 bases and J gave up 2 bases, with 18 bases separating them. Germline assignment: CDR1 GTSNPN and CDR2 SVGIG (reference sequence). This CDR3 comprises 15 residues. Here the CDR3 reads CAWGPPWGGNTEAFF. DNA for the CDR3: TGTGCCTGGGGCCCCCCATGGGGTGGTAACACTGAAGCTTTCTTT.

The rearrangement uses TRBV27 and TRBJ2-6; D ambiguous. V lost 7 bases and J lost 0, with 1 base in between. The CDR3 runs to 12 residues. In germline, CDR1 is MNHEY, CDR2 SMNVEV (reference sequence). Here the CDR3 reads CASTSGANVLTF. CDR3 in DNA: TGTGCCAGCACCTCTGGGGCCAACGTCCTGACTTTC.

The chain employs TRBV6-1 and TRBJ1-4, with unresolved D. Germline-derived CDR1 and CDR2 are MNHNS and SASEGT. This CDR3 comprises 15 residues. V dropped 1 base and J dropped 8 bases, with 14 bases sitting between them. The CDR3 region is CASSEGNPSSEKLFF. The CDR3 DNA sequence: TGTGCCAGCAGTGAAGGCAATCCTTCGTCGGAAAAACTGTTTTTT.

This clonotype was observed many times. The chain recombines TRBV13 with TRBJ2-5; 9 bases line up with TRBD2. The germline CDR1 and CDR2 sequences are PRHDT and FYEKMQ (reference sequence). Trimming took 5 bases from V and 5 from J; bases not matched to a gene: 3. The CDR3 totals 13 residues. CDR3 residues: CASSGGTSETQYF. The CDR3 DNA is TGTGCCAGCAGCGGCGGGACTAGCGAGACCCAGTACTTC.

The chain couples TRBV10-2 to TRBJ2-2; no clear D. CDR3 length: 12 amino acids. Trimming removed 8 bases from V and 8 bases from J, with 12 bases in between. Germline CDR1 is WSHSY and CDR2 is SAAADI. The CDR3 loop reads CASGPAGGELFF. In nucleotides, the CDR3 is TGCGCCAGCGGACCAGCTGGGGGGGAGCTGTTTTTT.

This clonotype has only a few counts. V is TRBV12-3 or TRBV12-4 and J is TRBJ2-1; 10 bases align to TRBD1. The CDR3 is 14 residues long. The V and J ends lost 7 bases and 7 bases, in that order; junction bases with no gene match: 7. This chain's CDR3 is CASKKDRGWNEQFF. The CDR3, as DNA: TGTGCCAGCAAAAAGGACAGGGGGTGGAATGAGCAGTTCTTC.

This clonotype occurred many times. The V call is TRBV6-6, the J call TRBJ2-2, with TRBD1 identical over 7 bases. Losses at the gene ends were 4 bases for V and 3 bases for J; bases not matched to a gene: 8. CDR1 MNHNY and CDR2 SVGAGI come from the germline V gene (reference sequence). The length of the CDR3 is 16 residues. The CDR3, as DNA: TGTGCCAGCAGTTCTAGGGGGCCGGGGTACACCGGGGAGCTGTTTTTT. This sequence encodes CASSSRGPGYTGELFF.

This clonotype has a count of ten or more. J is TRBJ2-4 and V is TRBV7-2, with TRBD1 matching 10 bases. The germline gives CDR1 SGHTA, CDR2 FQGNSA. CDR3 length: 16 residues. V shed 5 bases, J shed 3 bases, and the junction held 7 bases outside the gene matches. Written as DNA, the CDR3 is TGTGCCAGCAGCCCAGGGGACAGGGGATTCAAAAACATTCAGTACTTC. Translation: CASSPGDRGFKNIQYF.

This clonotype was seen repeatedly, ten times or more. This sequence joins TRBV7-2 and TRBJ2-1; TRBD1 aligns across 8 bases. V dropped 3 bases and J dropped 4; count of bases not matched to a gene: 5. The CDR3 extends over 15 amino acids. Germline V gives CDR1 SGHTA, CDR2 FQGNSA. This CDR3 reads CASSFRTGRYNEQFF. The CDR3 bases are TGTGCCAGCAGCTTCCGGACAGGGAGATACAATGAGCAGTTCTTC. Supplemented by reference TRBV7-2 and TRBJ2-1, the full variable domain reads GAGVSQSPSNKVTEKGKDVELRCDPISGHTALYWYRQSLGQGLEFLIYFQGNSAPDKSGLPSDRFSAERTGGSVSTLTIQRTQQEDSAVYLCASSFRTGRYNEQFFGPGTRLTVL.

CDR3 nucleotides: TGCGCCAGCAGCCCCGGTTTCGGGGGCTCTGGGGCCAACGTCCTGACTTTC. Translating it yields CASSPGFGGSGANVLTF. This sequence joins TRBV4-3 and TRBJ2-6, with a possible D match to TRBD2 (6 bases). This CDR3 has 17 residues. The germline V gene has CDR1 LGHNA and CDR2 YSLEER. V was trimmed by 4 bases and J by 0 bases, leaving 13 bases between them.

This clonotype was detected a few times. The chain has TRBV13 and TRBJ1-1, with a tentative D call TRBD1 (6 bases). Trimming took off 5 bases at V and 6 bases at J, with 16 bases between the two ends. Germline lookup yields CDR1 PRHDT and CDR2 FYEKMQ (reference sequence). The CDR3 loop spans 14 amino acids. CDR3 region: CASSATQGFPEAFF. The CDR3 DNA sequence: TGTGCCAGCAGCGCTACTCAGGGGTTCCCTGAAGCTTTCTTT. Complete variable domain (other parts from reference TRBV13 and TRBJ1-1): AAGVIQSPRHLIKEKRETATLKCYPIPRHDTVYWYQQGPGQDPQFLISFYEKMQSDKGSIPDRFSAQQFSDYHSELNMSSLELGDSALYFCASSATQGFPEAFFGQGTRLTVV.

This clonotype has ten or more counts. The chain carries TRBV7-9 and TRBJ1-3; a possible D gene is TRBD1 (6 bases). Germline V CDR1 and CDR2: SEHNR, FQNEAQ (reference sequence). This CDR3 has 16 residues. Trimming took off 0 bases at V and 1 base at J, with 10 bases between the two ends. The CDR3, as DNA: TGTGCCAGCAGCTTAGCCCCCGGACAGTCTGGAAACACCATATATTTT. Protein: CASSLAPGQSGNTIYF.

The rearrangement joins TRBV28 to TRBJ2-5, with D perhaps TRBD1 (5 bases). Germline V lookup: CDR1 MDHEN, CDR2 SYDVKM. The CDR3 has 12 residues. V dropped 7 bases and J dropped 5 bases, with 11 bases sitting between them. CDR3 in DNA: TGTGCCAGCACCGCAGGGCTCGAGACCCAGTACTTC. Its protein product is CASTAGLETQYF.

This CDR3 reads CASSPLPGQGRGGYTF. The CDR3 coding sequence is TGTGCCAGCTCACCCTTACCGGGACAGGGGAGAGGCGGCTACACCTTC. The chain links TRBV18 to TRBJ1-2, with 10 bases matching TRBD1. V lost 3 bases, J lost 8 bases, and 12 bases stayed unmatched. Germline values: CDR1 KGHSH, CDR2 LQKENI. CDR3 size: 16 residues.

This clonotype was found many times. The chain carries TRBV27 and TRBJ2-3; tentatively, D is TRBD1 (6 bases). The CDR3 runs 14 residues. CDR1 is MNHEY, CDR2 SMNVEV, per germline (reference sequence). V lost 6 bases and J 4 bases, leaving 14 bases between the germline ends. In nucleotides, the CDR3 is TGTGCCAGCAGCTCATCCTCAGGGGCAGATACGCAGTATTTT. This codes for CASSSSSGADTQYF.

There are many counts of this clonotype. The chain links TRBV27 to TRBJ2-7; D assignment may be TRBD1 or TRBD2 (5 bases each). Germline V gives CDR1 MNHEY, CDR2 SMNVEV (reference sequence). V lost 3 bases to trimming and J lost 2 bases, with 8 bases between them. The CDR3 runs to 13 residues. CDR3 sequence: CASSFRGAYEQYF. CDR3 sequence (DNA): TGTGCCAGCAGTTTCCGGGGCGCCTACGAGCAGTACTTC.

The gene calls are TRBV5-6 and TRBJ2-7, with TRBD1 identical over 7 bases. Per the germline V gene, CDR1 is SGHDT and CDR2 is YYEEEE. The CDR3 loop spans 15 amino acids. The junction had 5 bases not matched to a gene; V was cut back by 2 bases and J by 0 bases. CDR3: CASSFGGQSSYEQYF. As DNA, the CDR3 is TGTGCCAGCAGCTTTGGGGGACAGTCCTCCTACGAGCAGTACTTC.

In its sample, this clonotype was seen many times. The chain is built from TRBV29-1 and TRBJ2-2; 8 bases are a match to TRBD1. J was trimmed by 7 bases and V by 6 bases; bases with no gene match: 4. This CDR3 has 12 residues. The V gene's germline CDR1 is SQVTM and CDR2 ANQGSEA. The CDR3 here is CSVDRGFGELFF. The CDR3 nucleotides are TGCAGCGTCGACAGGGGATTCGGGGAGCTGTTTTTT.

This clonotype showed up many times. For the CDR3, the DNA is TGTGCCAGCAGCCAAACCATCGGGGCAATTCTCCCCGGGGAGCTGTTTTTT. As protein: CASSQTIGAILPGELFF. The rearrangement uses TRBV4-2 and TRBJ2-2; D may correspond to TRBD1 or TRBD2 (5 bases each). The V end was cut by 2 bases, the J end by 6 bases, with 19 bases between. Per germline, CDR1 LGHNA and CDR2 YNFKEQ. This CDR3 is 17 amino acids long.

This clonotype turned up a few times. The V call is TRBV5-1, the J call TRBJ2-1, with D tentatively TRBD1 or TRBD2 (6 bases each). Germline lookup yields CDR1 SGHRS and CDR2 YFSETQ. V was trimmed by 1 base and J by 4 bases, leaving 12 bases between them. This CDR3 is built from 15 residues. CDR3 amino acids: CASSLLGGGYNEQFF. CDR3 coding DNA: TGCGCCAGCAGCTTGTTGGGGGGCGGGTACAATGAGCAGTTCTTC.

This clonotype showed up many times. The genes are TRBV11-3 and TRBJ2-3, with 9 bases that match TRBD2. Per germline, CDR1 SGHNT and CDR2 YENEEA. There are 15 residues in the CDR3. V gave up 5 bases and J gave up 0 bases; unmatched junction bases: 3. CDR3 protein: CASSATSGSTDTQYF. In DNA form, the CDR3 reads TGTGCCAGCAGCGCGACTAGCGGTAGCACAGATACGCAGTATTTT. Based on the CDR3 plus reference TRBV11-3 and TRBJ2-3, the full variable domain is EAGVVQSPRYKIIEKKQPVAFWCNPISGHNTLYWYLQNLGQGPELLIRYENEEAVDDSQLPKDRFSAERLKGVDSTLKIQPAELGDSAVYLCASSATSGSTDTQYFGPGTRLTVL.

The rearrangement joins TRBV4-1 to TRBJ1-6; D is perhaps TRBD1 (5 bases). V was clipped by 4 bases and J by 7 bases, with 14 bases between them. Germline CDR1 reads MGHRA; CDR2 reads YSYEKL. The CDR3 is 15 amino acids. DNA for the CDR3: TGCGCCAGCAGCCTCATCCCGAGACAGAATTCACCCCTCCACTTT. Translated, it gives CASSLIPRQNSPLHF.

This clonotype has a count of ten or more. The rearrangement uses TRBV7-6 and TRBJ2-5; TRBD2 might be the D (5 bases). CDR1 SGHVS and CDR2 FNYEAQ come from the germline V gene. This CDR3 has 13 amino acids. Trimming shortened V by 5 bases and J by 5 bases, and 12 bases separated the two germline ends. As DNA, the CDR3 is TGTGCCAGCAGCCCGAGAGGGCTGGAGACCCAGTACTTC. Translating gives CASSPRGLETQYF.

This clonotype was seen only a few times. The rearrangement uses TRBV2 and TRBJ2-7; 7 nucleotides align to TRBD1. Germline V lookup: CDR1 SNHLY, CDR2 FYNNEI. This CDR3 has 15 amino acids. The J segment lost 2 bases and the V segment lost 3 bases, leaving 7 bases of the junction unmatched. CDR3 region: CASSDLRGRPYEQYF. CDR3 nucleotide sequence: TGTGCCAGCAGTGATTTGAGGGGGCGACCCTACGAGCAGTACTTC.